Shown below are 4 T cell receptor beta chains from a single sample sequenced in a study of T cells after posttransplantation cyclophosphamide. The protocol was immunoSEQ multiplex PCR, while the TCRdb copy is restricted to in-frame clones and leaves out a portion. The table lists 20,000 to 25,000 clones, 86% of them singletons. Treatment was busulfan-fludarabine conditioning, a marrow graft, and cyclophosphamide on days +3 and +4. The specimen comprised PBMCs, sampled after allogeneic stem cell transplant with posttransplant cyclophosphamide. The receptors here all came from a female patient younger than 45 who received an allogeneic stem cell transplant from an unrelated donor, was CMV-positive, and had no GVHD. The graft donor may be the source of some T cells.

CDR3 in amino acids: CASSPPQRTEAFF. The CDR3 nucleotides read TGTGCCAGCTCACCACCTCAGCGCACTGAAGCTTTCTTT. V gene TRBV18 combines with J gene TRBJ1-1, with no clear D. Per germline, CDR1 KGHSH and CDR2 LQKENI. Trimming stripped 0 bases from V and 4 bases from J, with 6 bases between. There are 13 residues in the CDR3.

This chain uses TRBV5-4 with TRBJ1-2, with D possibly being TRBD1 (5 bases). Trimming shortened V by 0 bases and J by 4 bases, and 16 bases separated the two germline ends. This CDR3 comprises 16 residues. The germline V gene has CDR1 SGHNT and CDR2 YYREEE (reference sequence). The CDR3 loop is CASSLVWGEGIYGYTF. CDR3 coding DNA: TGTGCCAGCAGCTTGGTATGGGGGGAGGGGATCTATGGCTACACCTTC.

The rearrangement uses TRBV5-1 and TRBJ1-2, with 8 bases fitting TRBD1. The CDR3 consists of 15 residues. Germline V gives CDR1 SGHRS, CDR2 YFSETQ. The J segment lost 6 bases and the V segment lost 6 bases, leaving 13 bases of the junction unmatched. CDR3 region: CASNPDGTGPHGYTF. The DNA for the CDR3 is TGCGCCAGCAATCCTGACGGGACAGGCCCTCATGGCTACACCTTC.

The chain recombines TRBV18 with TRBJ1-2; the D gene is possibly TRBD1 (6 bases). The CDR3 is made up of 13 amino acids. The germline CDR1 and CDR2 sequences are KGHSH and LQKENI. Trimming cost V 5 bases and J 3 bases, with 10 bases left between them. The CDR3 protein is CASSTGSDYGYTF. As DNA, the CDR3 is TGTGCCAGCTCAACAGGGTCAGACTATGGCTACACCTTC.